The clone carrying this T cell receptor (beta chain) was observed a handful of times. Antigen specificity is unknown. The data are from a study of shared clonotypes between healthy human individuals. Points from the study as a whole: Sampling covered nothing but blood. Tissue TCR repertoires likely differ from those found in blood.

TCRdb's copy holds only in-frame clones and misses some; the assay was immunoSEQ multiplex PCR. The sample includes fewer than 850,000 clones, about three quarters seen only once; the top ten take approximately 1.8%. CDR1 is SGHRS and CDR2 is YFSETQ in the germline V gene. Unmatched junction bases numbered 7, after V lost 7 bases and J lost 1 base. This CDR3 is 14 amino acids long. A split of CD4+ cells into CD45RA+ naive and CD45RA-negative memory subsets was performed. Sample: memory CD4+ T cells sorted from blood. Specified subset: CD45RA-negative fraction. The chain joins TRBV5-1 to TRBJ1-1; TRBD1 aligns across 7 bases. The source is a woman under 40 in good health. CDR3 nucleotides: TGCGCCAGCGTATTAGGGACAGCGAACACTGAAGCTTTCTTT. Translating gives CASVLGTANTEAFF.